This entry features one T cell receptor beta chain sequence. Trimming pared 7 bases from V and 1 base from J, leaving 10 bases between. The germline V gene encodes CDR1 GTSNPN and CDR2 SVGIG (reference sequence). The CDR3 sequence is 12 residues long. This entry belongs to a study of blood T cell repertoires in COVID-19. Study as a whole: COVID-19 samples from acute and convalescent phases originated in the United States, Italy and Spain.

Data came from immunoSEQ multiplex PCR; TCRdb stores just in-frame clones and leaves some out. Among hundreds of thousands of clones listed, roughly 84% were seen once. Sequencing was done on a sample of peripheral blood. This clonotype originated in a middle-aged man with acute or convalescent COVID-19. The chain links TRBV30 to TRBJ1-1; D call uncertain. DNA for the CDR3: TGTGCCTTCAACCGCGGGAACACTGAAGCTTTCTTT. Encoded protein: CAFNRGNTEAFF.